This T cell receptor (beta chain) is drawn from a study of blood T cell repertoires in COVID-19. Across the whole study: Italy, Spain and the United States were the sources of the convalescent and acute COVID-19 samples. T cells, B-cell-depleted T cells, or PBMCs provided the cDNA or gDNA that served as material.

As originally analysed: Estimates of nucleated cell counts were drawn from the amplification of reference gene primers. Measured with immunoSEQ multiplex PCR; TCRdb has only the in-frame clones, and not every one. That table supplies the V and J calls and clone size; D and trimming were determined from the DNA. The sample yields approximately 30,000 clones, about 89% seen once. The CDR3 is 14 amino acids. V trimming: 5 bases; J trimming: 7 bases; junction bases outside the gene matches: 7. The germline V gene encodes CDR1 SGHKS and CDR2 YYEKEE (reference sequence). This sequence joins TRBV5-5 and TRBJ1-3; TRBD1 aligns across 9 bases. The source of this sequence is a human donor in a cohort sampled during active COVID-19. The sequencing sample was made of peripheral blood. In DNA, the CDR3 is TGTGCCAGCAGTTGGGGACAGGGTTGGAACACCATATATTTT. This translates into CASSWGQGWNTIYF.